These 25 T cell receptor beta chains came from one sample sequenced in a study of blood T cell repertoires in COVID-19. Profiled with immunoSEQ multiplex PCR; TCRdb holds only in-frame clones, not every one. The repertoire holds approximately 350,000 clones, over 80% seen once, with roughly 5.1% in the top ten. Source material: PBMCs or T cells enriched from blood (not recorded which). These receptors were obtained from a woman aged 45-65 years who had recovered from COVID-19.

This chain connects TRBV5-4 to TRBJ1-2; TRBD1 matches at 8 bases. Unmatched junction bases numbered 5, after V lost 2 bases and J lost 2 bases. The length of the CDR3 is 15 residues. The germline gives CDR1 SGHNT, CDR2 YYREEE (reference sequence). For the CDR3, the DNA is TGTGCCAGCAGCTTAATGACAGGGGCCAACTATGGCTACACCTTC. This encodes CASSLMTGANYGYTF.

With regard to this clone: The sample holds other DNA sequences that translate to the same CDR3. V usage is TRBV9 and J usage is TRBJ1-1, with D unclear. Germline CDR1 is SGDLS and CDR2 is YYNGEE. The CDR3 has 13 residues. V shed 2 bases and J shed 3 bases, with 8 bases lying between them. This CDR3 is CASSVAGYTEAFF. CDR3 bases: TGTGCCAGCAGCGTCGCGGGATACACTGAAGCTTTCTTT. The whole variable domain, filled in from reference TRBV9 and TRBJ1-1, reads DSGVTQTPKHLITATGQRVTLRCSPRSGDLSVYWYQQSLDQGLQFLIQYYNGEERAKGNILERFSAQQFPDLHSELNLSSLELGDSALYFCASSVAGYTEAFFGQGTRLTVV.

This clone has only one observation. The J gene is TRBJ1-1, the V gene TRBV5-4, with D tentatively TRBD1 (6 bases). This CDR3 has 15 amino acids. Trimming removed 7 bases from V and 5 bases from J, with 21 bases in between. Germline CDR1 and CDR2: SGHNT and YYREEE (reference sequence). CDR3 DNA sequence: TGTGCCAGCTCCTGGGGGGGGGCGGGTAGGACTGAAGCTTTCTTT. Its translation is CASSWGGAGRTEAFF.

This rearrangement joins TRBV4-2 to TRBJ1-2; D possibly corresponds to TRBD1 (6 bases). Germline CDR1 LGHNA, CDR2 YNFKEQ. V was trimmed by 1 base and J by 4 bases, leaving 22 bases between them. There are 18 residues in the CDR3. This CDR3 is CASSQARGGALSPYGYTF. Here the CDR3 DNA reads TGTGCCAGCAGCCAAGCTAGGGGGGGCGCGCTGTCCCCCTATGGCTACACCTTC.

The chain combines TRBV2 with TRBJ1-5, with 7 nucleotides matching TRBD1. The CDR3 covers 14 residues. CDR1 SNHLY and CDR2 FYNNEI come from the germline V gene. V lost 5 bases and J lost 3; bases outside the gene matches: 4. CDR3 nucleotide sequence: TGTGCCAGCAGTCTGGACAGGTCCAATCAGCCCCAGCATTTT. It specifies CASSLDRSNQPQHF.

A word on this clone: The identical CDR3 is also encoded by other nucleotide sequences in the sample. The CDR3 reads CATSRDRGPYEQYF. As DNA, the CDR3 is TGTGCCACCAGCAGAGACAGGGGACCCTACGAGCAGTACTTC. The chain has TRBV15 and TRBJ2-7; possibly TRBD1 for D (6 bases). With 0 bases removed from V and 2 bases from J, the gap between germline ends came to 8 bases. Germline V CDR1 and CDR2: LNHNV, YYDKDF (reference sequence). The CDR3 loop spans 14 amino acids.

V usage is TRBV5-1 and J usage is TRBJ2-2; D might be TRBD1 (6 bases). Germline lookup yields CDR1 SGHRS and CDR2 YFSETQ. The V gene lost 4 bases and the J gene lost 1 base, with 14 bases spanning the gap. The CDR3 contains 16 residues. The CDR3 nucleotides are TGCGCCAGCAGCCTGACCGGGACAAAGAACACCGGGGAGCTGTTTTTT. As protein: CASSLTGTKNTGELFF.

This chain uses TRBV4-3 with TRBJ2-1, with 7 positions matching TRBD2. Germline V lookup: CDR1 LGHNA, CDR2 YSLEER. V lost 0 bases, J lost 7 bases, and 3 bases stayed unmatched. The CDR3 sequence is 14 residues long. CDR3 nucleotides: TGCGCCAGCAGCCAAGATTGGGGAGGGAATGAGCAGTTCTTC. Protein product: CASSQDWGGNEQFF.

This clone appeared a single time. The rearrangement uses TRBV12-5 and TRBJ2-1, with D perhaps matching TRBD1 (6 bases). Germline V gene data show CDR1 as LGHNT and CDR2 as FRNRAP. Trimming pared 6 bases from V and 4 bases from J, leaving 13 bases between. This CDR3 is built from 14 residues. CDR3 nucleotides: TGTGCTAGTGGCCCCGGGACACCTTACAATGAGCAGTTCTTC. The encoded protein is CASGPGTPYNEQFF.

The table lists this clone with a few counts. V is TRBV27 and J is TRBJ1-1, with D perhaps TRBD1 (5 bases). Germline V lookup: CDR1 MNHEY, CDR2 SMNVEV (reference sequence). The CDR3 sequence is 15 residues long. V lost 3 bases and J 1 base, leaving 12 bases between the germline ends. This CDR3 is CASSLAGPPNTEAFF. CDR3 sequence (DNA): TGTGCCAGCAGTTTGGCAGGGCCACCGAACACTGAAGCTTTCTTT.

This clone was observed at least ten times. J is TRBJ2-7 and V is TRBV23-1, with 9 bases matching TRBD1. TRBV23-1 is designated an ORF whose function remains uncertain. CDR3 length: 17 amino acids. V trimming: 0 bases; J trimming: 5 bases; junction bases outside the gene matches: 11. CDR3 in DNA: TGCGCCAGCAGTCAATCCGAGGGGGGGACAGGGAGGAACGAGCAGTACTTC. Residues: CASSQSEGGTGRNEQYF.

CDR3 bases: TGTGCCAGCAGCCAAGATCAGAAAACTAACTATGGCTACACCTTC. Residues: CASSQDQKTNYGYTF. The chain combines TRBV4-2 with TRBJ1-2; D remains unclear. From germline, CDR1 is LGHNA and CDR2 YNFKEQ. Trimming removed 0 bases at V and 0 bases at J, with 8 bases between. The CDR3 is made up of 15 amino acids.

V usage is TRBV3-1 (or the pseudogene TRBV3-2) and J usage is TRBJ2-2; tentative D call: TRBD1 (5 bases). Germline V gene lookup returns CDR1 LGHDT and CDR2 YNNKEL (reference sequence). The V and J ends lost 1 base and 6 bases respectively, with 9 bases between them. The CDR3 is made up of 14 amino acids. The CDR3 coding sequence is TGTGCCAGCAGCCAAGGACAGTTGTCCGGGGAGCTGTTTTTT. Its protein product is CASSQGQLSGELFF.

This rearrangement joins TRBV10-1 to TRBJ2-6; 7 positions agree with TRBD1. The CDR3 covers 19 residues. The ends lost 2 bases at V and 0 bases at J; junction bases unmatched: 10. Germline V gene lookup returns CDR1 WNHNN and CDR2 SYGVQD (reference sequence). CDR3 amino acids: CASSETKPGQNSGANVLTF. CDR3 DNA: TGCGCCAGCAGTGAGACTAAACCGGGACAGAACTCTGGGGCCAACGTCCTGACTTTC.

This CDR3 is CASSLGVQGYGSSYEQYF. The CDR3 coding sequence is TGTGCCAGCAGCTTAGGAGTACAGGGGTACGGATCCTCCTACGAGCAGTACTTC. The chain links TRBV7-2 to TRBJ2-7, with 7 bases lining up with TRBD1. With 1 base clipped from V and 0 bases from J, the junction kept 12 bases outside the gene matches. The CDR3 contains 18 residues. The V gene's germline CDR1 is SGHTA and CDR2 FQGNSA.

The V and J genes are TRBV30 and TRBJ2-3, with D hard to call. The CDR3 is 11 amino acids. V gave up 4 bases and J gave up 4 bases, with 6 bases separating them. The germline gives CDR1 GTSNPN, CDR2 SVGIG (reference sequence). The CDR3 sequence is CAWTSADTQYF. CDR3 DNA: TGTGCCTGGACTTCCGCAGATACGCAGTATTTT.

The chain uses TRBV6-5 and TRBJ1-6, with unresolved D. The CDR3 covers 15 residues. V was pared by 5 bases and J by 9 bases, with 17 bases between. Germline CDR1 and CDR2: MNHEY and SVGAGI. The DNA of the CDR3 is TGTGCCAGCAGTCGAGGGTTACTCTCGGGTTCACCCCTCCACTTT. It specifies CASSRGLLSGSPLHF.

This clone came up a few times. The rearrangement joins TRBV19 to TRBJ1-2, with 7 bases lining up with TRBD1. Germline assignment: CDR1 LNHDA and CDR2 SQIVND (reference sequence). CDR3 length: 16 residues. V trimming: 6 bases; J trimming: 5 bases; junction bases outside the gene matches: 15. The CDR3 here is CASSRRGGAKSYGYTF. CDR3 sequence (DNA): TGTGCCAGTAGCCGGAGAGGGGGCGCGAAGTCTTATGGCTACACCTTC.

The chain joins TRBV18 to TRBJ2-2, with 9 bases identical to TRBD1. Trimming at V came to 4 bases and at J to 6 bases, leaving 0 bases not matched to a gene. The CDR3 runs 13 residues. Germline V lookup: CDR1 KGHSH, CDR2 LQKENI. CDR3 nucleotides: TGTGCCAGCTCACGACAGGGGGCCGGGGAGCTGTTTTTT. It codes for CASSRQGAGELFF.

The rearrangement uses TRBV2 and TRBJ2-1; TRBD2 matches at 7 bases. Germline V gives CDR1 SNHLY, CDR2 FYNNEI. The CDR3 has 16 residues. V lost 7 bases to trimming and J lost 0 bases; unmatched junction nucleotides: 9. DNA of the CDR3: TGTGCCAGCAAGTCTAGCGGACCGAGCTCCTACAATGAGCAGTTCTTC. It specifies CASKSSGPSSYNEQFF. Full variable domain (remainder filled in from reference TRBV2 and TRBJ2-1): EPEVTQTPSHQVTQMGQEVILRCVPISNHLYFYWYRQILGQKVEFLVSFYNNEISEKSEIFDDQFSVERPDGSNFTLKIRSTKLEDSAMYFCASKSSGPSSYNEQFFGPGTRLTVL.

The chain employs TRBV9 and TRBJ2-1; 12 bases agree with TRBD2. The CDR3 extends over 16 amino acids. Trimming removed 3 bases from V and 7 bases from J; junction bases left unmatched: 8. Germline V gene sequence: CDR1 SGDLS, CDR2 YYNGEE. The CDR3 is CASSGLAGAVGNEQFF. DNA for the CDR3: TGTGCCAGCAGCGGACTAGCGGGAGCGGTTGGGAATGAGCAGTTCTTC.

The chain combines TRBV27 with TRBJ1-2; D might be TRBD1 (5 bases). Germline V gives CDR1 MNHEY, CDR2 SMNVEV (reference sequence). V lost 5 bases, J lost 8 bases, and 21 bases lay in between. This CDR3 contains 15 residues. The CDR3 DNA follows: TGTGCCAGCAGTCGGCCGGGGGGAAACCTGGGCGGCTACACCTTC. This sequence encodes CASSRPGGNLGGYTF.

V usage is TRBV19 and J usage is TRBJ2-2; TRBD2 agrees at 12 bases. There are 16 residues in the CDR3. The junction had 7 bases not matched to a gene; V was cut back by 6 bases and J by 5 bases. In germline, CDR1 is LNHDA, CDR2 SQIVND (reference sequence). The CDR3 loop is CASSPGLAGVTGELFF. The CDR3 region has the DNA TGTGCCAGTAGCCCGGGACTAGCGGGTGTTACCGGGGAGCTGTTTTTT.

This chain connects TRBV7-3 to TRBJ2-3, with 9 bases aligning to TRBD2. The CDR3 length is 16 residues. With 5 bases clipped from V and 5 bases from J, the junction kept 11 bases outside the gene matches. Germline values: CDR1 SGHTA, CDR2 FQGTGA. DNA for the CDR3: TGTGCCAGCAGCCAAGCGGTAGCGGGAGCAGGAGATACGCAGTATTTT. Translated, it gives CASSQAVAGAGDTQYF.

In this sample, this clone turned up once. The gene calls are TRBV9 and TRBJ1-2, with 10 bases lining up with TRBD1. This CDR3 has 14 amino acids. V dropped 3 bases and J dropped 6; count of bases not matched to a gene: 5. In germline, CDR1 is SGDLS, CDR2 YYNGEE. The CDR3 DNA is TGTGCCAGCAGCGCCACTGACAGGGGGCATGGCTACACCTTC. Translating gives CASSATDRGHGYTF.